The TCR beta chain under discussion was sequenced for a study of early T cells in non-severe SARS-CoV-2 infection. In the study overall: Chains were unpaired, as sequencing was done on bulk RNA from unsorted whole blood.

The sample holds many counts of this clonotype. Its antigen is not identified. The V segment lost 4 bases and the J segment 1 base; nucleotides outside the gene matches: 7. The germline V gene encodes CDR1 MNHNS and CDR2 SASEGT. This CDR3 is 15 amino acids long. Individually, cDNA molecules had unique molecular identifiers attached to them. TCRdb itself ran the 5' RACE reads through MiXCR, one entry per CDR3 protein. This table holds around 26,000 distinct CDR3 sequences, 4% to 5% found once. Study conclusions and caveats: Comparison of clonotypes with VDJdb favored anti-spike CD8 responses while missing private and CD4 specificities.

V and J are TRBV6-1 and TRBJ2-7; 7 bases are shared with TRBD2. The clonotype was recovered from an adult who was a healthcare worker with PCR-confirmed SARS-CoV-2 infection or an uninfected control (not recorded which). Material for sequencing was whole blood. CDR3 amino acids: CASSVLRETSYEQYF. In DNA form, the CDR3 reads TGTGCCAGCAGTGTCTTGCGGGAGACTTCCTACGAGCAGTACTTC.